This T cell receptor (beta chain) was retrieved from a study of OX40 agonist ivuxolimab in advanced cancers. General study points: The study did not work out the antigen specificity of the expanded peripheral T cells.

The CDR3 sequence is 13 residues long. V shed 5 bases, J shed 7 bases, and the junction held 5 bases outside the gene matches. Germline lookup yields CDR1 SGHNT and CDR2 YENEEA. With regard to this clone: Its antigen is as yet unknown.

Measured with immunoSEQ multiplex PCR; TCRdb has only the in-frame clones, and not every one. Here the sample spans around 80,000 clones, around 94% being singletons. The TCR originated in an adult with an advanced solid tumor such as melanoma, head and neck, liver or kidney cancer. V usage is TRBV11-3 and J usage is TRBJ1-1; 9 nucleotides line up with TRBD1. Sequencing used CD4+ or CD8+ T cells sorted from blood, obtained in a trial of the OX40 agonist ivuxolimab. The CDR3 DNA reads TGTGCCAGCAGCGAAGGACAGGGGAATGAAGCTTTCTTT. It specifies CASSEGQGNEAFF. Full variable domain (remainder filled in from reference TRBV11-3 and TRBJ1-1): EAGVVQSPRYKIIEKKQPVAFWCNPISGHNTLYWYLQNLGQGPELLIRYENEEAVDDSQLPKDRFSAERLKGVDSTLKIQPAELGDSAVYLCASSEGQGNEAFFGQGTRLTVV.